This entry lists 14 T cell receptor beta chains sequenced from one sample in a study of preoperative IRX-2 immunotherapy in early breast cancer (dated by TCRdb to the late 2010s). Preparation of the library involved the immunoSEQ multiplex PCR assay. Drawn from immuneACCESS, this table holds only the in-frame rearrangements with V and J called that TCRdb kept. Clones are partly lost; checked studies trace under half to an unresolved V gene and leave the rest unexplained. This sample holds some 99,000 clones; roughly 89% were observed only once. The ten largest clones add up to around 2% of the sample. The sample's treatment or condition label, decoded: preoperative locoregional IRX-2 cytokine immunotherapy. The input for sequencing was tumor tissue, taken after IRX-2 immunotherapy. The source is a human donor with breast cancer.

The table lists this clone with a few counts. This sequence joins TRBV4-1 and TRBJ1-4, with 7 bases lining up with TRBD1. V was pared by 0 bases and J by 3 bases, with 10 bases of the junction left unmatched. The germline gives CDR1 MGHRA, CDR2 YSYEKL. The CDR3 spans 18 residues. The CDR3 here is CASSQDGQGGLSNEKLFF. DNA for the CDR3: TGCGCCAGCAGCCAAGATGGCCAGGGGGGTTTGTCTAATGAAAAACTGTTTTTT.

This clone was seen only once. The V and J genes are TRBV7-6 and TRBJ2-2, with 7 nucleotides matching TRBD2. Trimming took 5 bases from V and 4 from J; bases not matched to a gene: 7. The germline V gene has CDR1 SGHVS and CDR2 FNYEAQ. The CDR3 consists of 15 residues. The CDR3 DNA reads as TGTGCCAGCAGCGCCGAAGCGGGGTCCACCGGGGAGCTGTTTTTT. Encoded protein: CASSAEAGSTGELFF.

The table lists this clone with a count of one. The rearrangement links TRBV16 to TRBJ1-4; D is ambiguous. This CDR3 spans 16 amino acids. The V end lost 6 bases, the J end lost 7 bases, and 21 bases lay between the germline ends. CDR1 KGHSY and CDR2 FQNENV come from the germline V gene. The CDR3 loop reads CASSTWAHTHVEKLFF. The CDR3 nucleotides are TGTGCCAGCAGTACCTGGGCCCACACCCATGTTGAAAAACTGTTTTTT.

The CDR3 DNA sequence: TGTGCCAGCAGCTCGGGCCAGAACACTGAAGCTTTCTTT. Protein product: CASSSGQNTEAFF. The chain recombines TRBV7-1 with TRBJ1-1; no definite D call. TRBV7-1 is an open reading frame whose function is uncertain. V was pared by 3 bases and J by 1 base, with 6 bases between. The CDR3 sequence is 13 residues long.

The chain uses TRBV5-1 and TRBJ2-2; D gene unclear. The CDR3 is 15 amino acids. V gave up 4 bases and J gave up 5 bases, with 15 bases separating them. The germline V gene encodes CDR1 SGHRS and CDR2 YFSETQ. CDR3 nucleotide sequence: TGCGCCAGCAGCCCGTCCCCTCAGGCGACCGGGGAGCTGTTTTTT. Protein product: CASSPSPQATGELFF.

In its sample, this clone was seen once. The chain joins TRBV10-1 to TRBJ2-5, with TRBD1 as a possible D gene (6 bases). The CDR3 is 14 residues long. Per germline, CDR1 WNHNN and CDR2 SYGVQD (reference sequence). Between the trimmed V and J ends, which lost 3 bases and 5 bases, there was a span of 13 bases. This CDR3 reads CASSEQQGRETQYF. The CDR3 DNA follows: TGCGCCAGCAGTGAACAACAGGGCAGGGAGACCCAGTACTTC.

By share of the sample, this clone is medium-sized (0.01 to 0.1%). J is TRBJ1-1 and V is TRBV25-1, with D perhaps TRBD1 (5 bases). V lost 1 base and J 4 bases, leaving 19 bases between the germline ends. The CDR3 sequence is 17 residues long. Germline V CDR1 and CDR2: MGHDK, SYGVNS. The CDR3 bases are TGTGCCAGCAGTGAATCAAGTCGGACAAGGAGGTCCACTGAAGCTTTCTTT. It codes for CASSESSRTRRSTEAFF.

The sample holds one count of this clone. The chain carries TRBV12-5 and TRBJ1-3; the D is unclear. Trimming took 7 bases from V and 2 from J, leaving 12 bases between them. CDR1 and CDR2 from the germline V gene are LGHNT and FRNRAP. The CDR3 extends over 14 amino acids. In DNA, the CDR3 is TGTGCTAGTGCCGAAGTGCTTCCTGGAAACACCATATATTTT. This codes for CASAEVLPGNTIYF.

This chain joins TRBV7-1 and TRBJ1-6; perhaps TRBD1 as D (5 bases). TRBV7-1 is flagged as an ORF with uncertain function. The V end lost 5 bases, the J end lost 8 bases, and 10 bases lay between the germline ends. The CDR3 contains 13 residues. The CDR3 DNA reads as TGTGCCAGCAGCCCGACAGATTATTCACCCCTCCACTTT. Protein: CASSPTDYSPLHF.

The chain recombines TRBV19 with TRBJ2-5; D is unclear. CDR1 is LNHDA, CDR2 SQIVND, per germline (reference sequence). The CDR3 spans 13 residues. V dropped 0 bases and J dropped 4 bases, with 6 bases sitting between them. The CDR3 sequence is CASSIDEAETQYF. CDR3 nucleotide sequence: TGTGCCAGTAGTATAGATGAGGCAGAGACCCAGTACTTC.

The chain recombines TRBV18 with TRBJ1-4; no reliable D call. This CDR3 contains 14 residues. V was clipped by 3 bases and J by 0 bases, with 5 bases between them. From germline, CDR1 is KGHSH and CDR2 LQKENI. The CDR3 region is CASSPFATNEKLFF. Here the CDR3 DNA reads TGTGCCAGCTCACCTTTCGCAACTAATGAAAAACTGTTTTTT. The full variable domain, in which reference TRBV18 and TRBJ1-4 provide the parts outside the CDR3, is NAGVMQNPRHLVRRRGQEARLRCSPMKGHSHVYWYRQLPEEGLKFMVYLQKENIIDESGMPKERFSAEFPKEGPSILRIQQVVRGDSAAYFCASSPFATNEKLFFGSGTQLSVL.

The J gene is TRBJ2-5, the V gene TRBV19, with TRBD2 matching 8 bases. Germline V gene data show CDR1 as LNHDA and CDR2 as SQIVND (reference sequence). The V and J ends lost 5 bases and 5 bases, in that order; junction bases with no gene match: 7. The CDR3 sequence is 14 residues long. CDR3 region: CASSDSGEIETQYF. The DNA for the CDR3 is TGTGCCAGTAGTGATAGCGGGGAGATTGAGACCCAGTACTTC.

The rearrangement links TRBV30 to TRBJ1-4; D is perhaps TRBD1 (6 bases). Germline V gene data show CDR1 as GTSNPN and CDR2 as SVGIG (reference sequence). The CDR3 is 13 residues long. V lost 7 bases and J lost 5, with 14 bases in between. The CDR3: CASPGHSNEKLFF. Written as DNA, the CDR3 is TGTGCCTCCCCGGGACACTCCAATGAAAAACTGTTTTTT.

V is TRBV18 and J is TRBJ1-2; D is undetermined. V lost 2 bases and J lost 5, with 15 bases in between. CDR1 is KGHSH, CDR2 LQKENI, per germline. There are 15 residues in the CDR3. CDR3 DNA: TGTGCCAGCTCACCATTTGAGGGCGAGCGATATGGCTACACCTTC. Translating gives CASSPFEGERYGYTF.